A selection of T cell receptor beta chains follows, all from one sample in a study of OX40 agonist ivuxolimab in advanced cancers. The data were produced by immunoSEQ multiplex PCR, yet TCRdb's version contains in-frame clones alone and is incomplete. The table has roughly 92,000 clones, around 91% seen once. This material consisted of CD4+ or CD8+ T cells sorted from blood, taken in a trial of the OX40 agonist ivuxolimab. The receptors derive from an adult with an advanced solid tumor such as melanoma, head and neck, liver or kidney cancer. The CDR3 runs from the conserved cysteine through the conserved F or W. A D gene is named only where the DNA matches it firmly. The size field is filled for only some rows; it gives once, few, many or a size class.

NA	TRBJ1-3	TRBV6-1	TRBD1	TGTGCCAGCAACCTAAGGGGGCTAGGAAACACCATATATTTT	CASNLRGLGNTIYF
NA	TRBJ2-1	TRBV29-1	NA	TGCAGCGTTCAAAGGGGGATGAACAATGAGCAGTTCTTC	CSVQRGMNNEQFF
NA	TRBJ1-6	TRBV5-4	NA	TGTGCCAGCAGCTTCGACCAGTCTTTGGTTTCACCCCTCCACTTT	CASSFDQSLVSPLHF
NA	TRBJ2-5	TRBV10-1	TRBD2	TGCGCCAGCAGTCCGGGACTAGGGTCACGGCAAGAGACCCAGTACTTC	CASSPGLGSRQETQYF
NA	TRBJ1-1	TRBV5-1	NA	TGCGCCAGCCATATGAATGAGATCGGGGGTGAAGCTTTCTTT	CASHMNEIGGEAFF
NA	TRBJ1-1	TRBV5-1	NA	TGCGCCAGCAGCTACGATCGTGTACGGAATCTCCCTGAAGCTTTCTTT	CASSYDRVRNLPEAFF
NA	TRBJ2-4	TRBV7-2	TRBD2	TGTGCCAGCAGCTTAGGACTAGCGGGGATTTTAGCCAAAAACATTCAGTACTTC	CASSLGLAGILAKNIQYF
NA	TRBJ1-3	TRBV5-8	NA	TGTGCCAGCAGCCAAGTCGGGGGCGCAGGAGCCTCTGGAAACACCATATATTTT	CASSQVGGAGASGNTIYF
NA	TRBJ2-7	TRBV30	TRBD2	TGTGCCTGGGGTCAAGCGGGAAACTACGAGCAGTACTTC	CAWGQAGNYEQYF
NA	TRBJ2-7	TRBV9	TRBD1	TGTGCCAGCAGTAGGTCTCCTCGGACAGGGAATGACGAGCAGTACTTC	CASSRSPRTGNDEQYF
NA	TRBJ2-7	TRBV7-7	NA	TGTGCCAGCAGCGCAACAGGGCTGGGTATGTCCGAGCAGTACTTC	CASSATGLGMSEQYF
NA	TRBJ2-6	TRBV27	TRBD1	TGTGCCAGCAGTTTAAGGGGACAGGGTGCCGGGGCCAACGTCCTGACTTTC	CASSLRGQGAGANVLTF
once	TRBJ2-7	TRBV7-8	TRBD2	TGTGCCAGCAGCAGCCGCCTCGGGACTAGCGGGTCGTTATACGAGCAGTACTTC	CASSSRLGTSGSLYEQYF
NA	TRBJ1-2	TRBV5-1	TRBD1	TGCGCCAGCAGCCCTGAACCGGGACAGGGCCAGTATGGCTACACCTTC	CASSPEPGQGQYGYTF
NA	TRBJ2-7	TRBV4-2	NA	TGTGCCAGCAGCCCTGGGGGGAGAAGATACGAGCAGTACTTC	CASSPGGRRYEQYF
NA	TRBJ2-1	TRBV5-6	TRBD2	TGTGCCAGCTCGGCTAGCGGCCGCCCTAGCTCCTACAATGAGCAGTTCTTC	CASSASGRPSSYNEQFF
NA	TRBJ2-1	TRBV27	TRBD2	TGTGCCAGCAGTGTTATTAGCGGGAGGCCATACAATGAGCAGTTCTTC	CASSVISGRPYNEQFF
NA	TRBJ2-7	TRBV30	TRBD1	TGTGCCTGGAGTGTAGGGGACAGGAACCTCTACGAGCAGTACTTC	CAWSVGDRNLYEQYF
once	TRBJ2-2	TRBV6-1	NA	TGTGCCAGCAGTGGTAGTGCGGGGTCTGGGGGGGAGCTGTTTTTT	CASSGSAGSGGELFF
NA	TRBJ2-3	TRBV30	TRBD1	TGTGCCTGGAGTGTTTCTGGGACAGGCACAGATACGCAGTATTTT	CAWSVSGTGTDTQYF
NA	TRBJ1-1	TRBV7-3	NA	TGTGCCAGCAGCTTGCAGGGGTCCACTGAAGCTTTCTTT	CASSLQGSTEAFF
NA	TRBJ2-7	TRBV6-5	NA	TGTGCCAGCAGTAACTATAGGACCACCTACGAGCAGTACTTC	CASSNYRTTYEQYF
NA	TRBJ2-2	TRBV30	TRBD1	TGTGCCTGGAGCGGGCGGACAGGGGGTTTCACCGGGGAGCTGTTTTTT	CAWSGRTGGFTGELFF
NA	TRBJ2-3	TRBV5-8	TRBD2	TGTGCCAGCAGCGTGACTAGCGGGGGGAAGAGCACAGATACGCAGTATTTT	CASSVTSGGKSTDTQYF
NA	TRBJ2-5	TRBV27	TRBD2	TGTGCCAGCAGTCGGGAGCGACTAGCGGGAGAGGGGACCGTGGGGACCCAGTACTTC	CASSRERLAGEGTVGTQYF
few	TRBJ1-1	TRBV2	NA	TGTGCCAGCAGGAGGGGCACTGAAGCTTTCTTT	CASRRGTEAFF
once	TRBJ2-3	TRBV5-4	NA	TGTGCCAGCAGCTTGGAAGCGGGTGGCACAGATACGCAGTATTTT	CASSLEAGGTDTQYF
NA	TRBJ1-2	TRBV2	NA	TGTGCCAGCAGTGCAGCTTCACAGGGTCGCGGCTACACCTTC	CASSAASQGRGYTF
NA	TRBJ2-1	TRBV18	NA	TGTGCCAGCTCACCACAACGGCGGGACAATGAGCAGTTCTTC	CASSPQRRDNEQFF
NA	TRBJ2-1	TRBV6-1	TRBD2	TGTGCCAGCAGTGATCTAGCGGCATACAATGAGCAGTTCTTC	CASSDLAAYNEQFF
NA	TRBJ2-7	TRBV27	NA	TGTGCCAGCAGTTTAGGGGGGGGCCGAATCTACGAGCAGTACTTC	CASSLGGGRIYEQYF
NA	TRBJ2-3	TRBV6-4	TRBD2	TGTGCCAGCAGTGTGACTAGCGGGGGCACAGATACGCAGTATTTT	CASSVTSGGTDTQYF
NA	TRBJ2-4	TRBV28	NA	TGTGCCAGCAGTTCCCCCCCAGATATAGCCAAAAACATTCAGTACTTC	CASSSPPDIAKNIQYF
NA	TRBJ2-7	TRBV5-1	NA	TGCGCCAGCAGCTTATCTCACCCCCCTTACCTCTACGAGCAGTACTTC	CASSLSHPPYLYEQYF
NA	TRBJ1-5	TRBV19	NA	TGTGCCAGTAGAAACTATGGCCGGAGTCAGCCCCAGCATTTT	CASRNYGRSQPQHF
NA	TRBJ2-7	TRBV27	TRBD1	TGTGCCACCCACAGGGGCGACGAGCAGTACTTC	CATHRGDEQYF